The present T cell receptor beta chain was sequenced within a study of regulatory T cells in long-lasting Graves disease. This sample's time point: newly diagnosed GD, antithyroid drugs for less than 3 months. Scientists built the TCR library using RNA that was extracted from PBMCs. With V trimmed by 2 bases and J by 4 bases, 3 bases remained unmatched. CDR3 length equals 13 residues. Germline lookup yields CDR1 GTSNPN and CDR2 SVGIG (reference sequence). This clonotype was detected a few times. The TCR beta library used iRepertoire HTBI primers with Arm-PCR amplification of CDR3. Original analysis: Identification yielded around 58 TRBV and 11 to 15 TRBJ segments across samples. One entry per CDR3 protein results from TCRdb running MiXCR on the multiplex PCR reads. Here the V and J calls rest on TCRdb's processing, not on the authors' analysis. Of some 500,000 distinct CDR3 sequences listed, less than 15% were seen once; the top ten hold about 10%.

These data were also reused for a study on T cells in Graves' hyperthyroidism and ophthalmopathy.

This sequence joins TRBV30 and TRBJ1-1, with TRBD1 matching 8 bases. This sample comprised peripheral blood mononuclear cells (PBMCs), obtained at new diagnosis, from a patient treated with antithyroid drugs. The origin of this receptor is a man younger than 40 with Graves disease. The CDR3 DNA reads as TGTGCCTGGAGTACAGGGGGGGGCACTGAAGCTTTCTTT. Protein product: CAWSTGGGTEAFF.